This T cell receptor beta chain was sequenced for a study of blood T cell repertoires in COVID-19. Study-level information: Samples taken during acute and convalescent COVID-19 were collected in the United States, Italy and Spain. PBMCs, B-cell-depleted T cells, or T cells provided the cDNA or gDNA that made up the material.

As handled by the study authors: Estimated nucleated cell counts came from reference gene primer amplification. Repertoires were generated with immunoSEQ multiplex PCR, while TCRdb's copy carries only in-frame clones and drops some. V and J calls and clone size follow that table, whereas D and trimming were derived from the DNA. Of some 160,000 clones in the sample, around 82% were seen once. Trimming removed 2 bases at V and 2 bases at J, with 13 bases between. This CDR3 spans 16 amino acids. Germline V gives CDR1 MNHEY, CDR2 SMNVEV (reference sequence). The chain couples TRBV27 to TRBJ1-3; D not resolved. Material for sequencing was peripheral blood. This receptor was obtained from a man in his 70s with active or convalescent COVID-19. CDR3 DNA: TGTGCCAGCAGTTTAACTTATCCGTCCCCTGGAAACACCATATATTTT. It translates to CASSLTYPSPGNTIYF.